A single sample is the source of the 6 T cell receptor beta chains below, sequenced in a study of T cells after yellow fever vaccination. MiXCR, run by TCRdb on the 5' RACE reads, gives a single entry per CDR3 protein. Of more than 450,000 distinct CDR3 sequences in the sample, 21% were seen once. The material was PBMCs, obtained roughly 23 days after the first yellow fever vaccination. The source is a man between 18 and 35 years old who received the YFV17D yellow fever vaccine.

This clonotype was seen a few times. This chain uses TRBV7-2 with TRBJ1-1; unclear D gene. V was pared by 4 bases and J by 11 bases, with 17 bases between. Germline V lookup: CDR1 SGHTA, CDR2 FQGNSA. The CDR3 is made up of 13 amino acids. The CDR3 region is CASSSPYGEYAFF. CDR3 bases: TGTGCCAGCAGCTCACCCTACGGGGAGTACGCTTTCTTT.

The V and J genes are TRBV7-9 and TRBJ1-4, with D perhaps TRBD1 (6 bases). V dropped 1 base and J dropped 3 bases, with 12 bases sitting between them. Germline-derived CDR1 and CDR2 are SEHNR and FQNEAQ (reference sequence). The CDR3 is 16 amino acids. The CDR3 is CASSLGGTSANEKLFF. CDR3 nucleotides: TGTGCCAGCAGCTTAGGGGGGACATCGGCTAATGAAAAACTGTTTTTT.

This chain connects TRBV18 to TRBJ1-6; the match to TRBD1 covers 9 bases. The length of the CDR3 is 16 residues. Germline CDR1 is KGHSH and CDR2 is LQKENI. Losses at the gene ends were 2 bases for V and 8 bases for J; bases not matched to a gene: 7. The CDR3 spells CASSPNRRTGDSPLHF. The CDR3 nucleotides are TGTGCCAGCTCACCAAACCGACGGACAGGGGATTCACCCCTCCACTTT.

This clonotype was picked up many times. This chain joins TRBV20-1 and TRBJ2-3; D call uncertain. Per the germline V gene, CDR1 is DFQATT and CDR2 is SNEGSKA (reference sequence). The CDR3 loop spans 11 amino acids. Trimming stripped 6 bases from V and 3 bases from J, with 7 bases between. Written as DNA, the CDR3 is TGCAGTGCCCGCAGGACAGATACGCAGTATTTT. This gives the protein CSARRTDTQYF.

This clonotype was observed many times. The genes are TRBV20-1 and TRBJ2-3; 9 bases agree with TRBD1. The germline CDR1 and CDR2 sequences are DFQATT and SNEGSKA (reference sequence). This CDR3 has 15 residues. J lost 4 bases, V lost 0 bases, and 5 bases had no gene match. The DNA for the CDR3 is TGCAGTGCTAGAGATCCGGGACAGGGCGCAGATACGCAGTATTTT. It translates to CSARDPGQGADTQYF.

As DNA, the CDR3 is TGCGCCAGCAGCTTGGTGCGGAGCAATGAGCAGTTCTTC. This gives the protein CASSLVRSNEQFF. The V gene is TRBV5-1, the J gene TRBJ2-1; unclear D gene. This CDR3 has 13 residues. Germline V gene data show CDR1 as SGHRS and CDR2 as YFSETQ. V gave up 0 bases and J gave up 6 bases, with 7 bases separating them.